The clone carrying this TCR beta chain was observed at least ten times. What it binds is unknown. Unique molecular identifiers were built into the TCRbeta library. TCRdb processed the PCR reads anew with MiXCR; each CDR3 protein has one entry. The sample lists about 200,000 distinct CDR3 sequences, approximately 6.8% occurring once. This entry is derived from a study of T-cell reconstitution after alpha-beta-depleted transplantation in children. Germline V gene data show CDR1 as DFQATT and CDR2 as SNEGSKA (reference sequence). This CDR3 region has 14 residues. The J segment lost 9 bases and the V segment lost 1 base, leaving 7 bases of the junction unmatched. Notes on the study in general: Surviving recipient T cells and thymic progenitors produced the high day-60 TCRbeta diversity seen in some patients. Expanded clones from the graft, numbering several hundred, reportedly supplied alpha-beta T cells about two months after transplant. Newly produced T cells mostly provided counts and TCRbeta diversity after one year, as hyperexpanded clones declined.

The genes are TRBV20-1 and TRBJ2-1; 9 positions match TRBD2. Material: PBMCs, obtained before TCRalphabeta/CD19-depleted stem cell transplant. This receptor was taken from a girl in the first two years of life with combined immunodeficiency, due to receive a stem cell transplant. The CDR3 DNA sequence: TGCAGTGCTAGAGGAGTAGCGGGAGTGGTTGAGCAGTTCTTC. Its translation: CSARGVAGVVEQFF.